The sequence of this T cell receptor (beta chain) was determined in a study of Graves' ophthalmopathy and Graves' hyperthyroidism. Beta-chain TCR CDR3 regions were amplified from RNA transcripts. Scientists carried out first-round RT-PCR using HTBI primers and then a second-round multiplex PCR. Using its own MiXCR run on the multiplex PCR reads, TCRdb lists one record per CDR3 protein. The table has approximately 210,000 distinct CDR3 sequences, under 30% seen once. Germline CDR1 is SEHNR and CDR2 is FQNEAQ (reference sequence). The V end was cut by 1 base, the J end by 5 bases, with 8 bases between. The CDR3 has 13 amino acids. This clonotype was recorded at least ten times.

The source material was peripheral blood. The source is a man aged 50-59 years with Graves' ophthalmopathy. The chain has TRBV7-9 and TRBJ2-5; D gene unclear. The CDR3 region has the DNA TGTGCCAGCAGCTTAGAATCACGGGAGACCCAGTACTTC. It yields the protein CASSLESRETQYF.